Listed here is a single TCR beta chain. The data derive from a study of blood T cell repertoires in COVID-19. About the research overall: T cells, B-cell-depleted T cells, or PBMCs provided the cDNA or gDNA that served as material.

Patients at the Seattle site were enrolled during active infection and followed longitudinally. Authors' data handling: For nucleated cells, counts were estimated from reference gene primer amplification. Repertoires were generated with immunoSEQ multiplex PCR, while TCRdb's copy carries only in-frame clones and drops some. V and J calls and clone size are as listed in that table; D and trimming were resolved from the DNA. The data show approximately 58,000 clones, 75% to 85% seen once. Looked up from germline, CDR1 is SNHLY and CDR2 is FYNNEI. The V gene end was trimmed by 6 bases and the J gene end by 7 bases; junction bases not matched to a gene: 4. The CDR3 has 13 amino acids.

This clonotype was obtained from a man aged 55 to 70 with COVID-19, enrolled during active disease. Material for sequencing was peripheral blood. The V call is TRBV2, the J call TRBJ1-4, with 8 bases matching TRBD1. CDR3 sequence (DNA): TGTGCCAGCAGAGCAGACAGGGGTGAAAAACTGTTTTTT. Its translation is CASRADRGEKLFF.